This T cell receptor beta chain comes out of a study of PD-1 blockade in classical Hodgkin lymphoma. Documented time point: cycle 4 day 1 (C4D1), after more than five weeks of nivolumab. Every patient was affected by relapse after autologous stem cell transplantation, while exposure to brentuximab vedotin was not uniform. Profiled with immunoSEQ multiplex PCR; TCRdb holds only in-frame clones, not every one. Of around 50,000 clones in the sample, around 76% were seen once. In germline, CDR1 is DFQATT, CDR2 SNEGSKA (reference sequence). CDR3 size: 11 residues. The V gene lost 5 bases and the J gene lost 2 bases, with 7 bases spanning the gap.

The V and J genes are TRBV20-1 and TRBJ2-7; D is unclear. This TCR was recovered from a human donor with classical Hodgkin lymphoma. The sequences come from peripheral blood mononuclear cells (PBMCs), collected before the fourth cycle of nivolumab. In nucleotides, the CDR3 is TGCAGTGCTCCCGACGCCTACGAGCAGTACTTC. It translates to CSAPDAYEQYF.